This T cell receptor (beta chain) originates from a study of cytomegalovirus exposure and HLA in healthy donors. Study information: An early release of data contained about 85 million unique TCRs, which came from HLA-typed donors.

General observations from the study: Productive status was seen about 90% or about 30% of the time for most TCR beta V segments in an earlier analysis. Reported performance of the classifier showed diagnosis of cytomegalovirus status with high specificity and sensitivity. Some V segments could not be told apart, so they were left out, TRBV6-2 and TRBV6-3 among them.

The V segment lost 8 bases and the J segment 8 bases; nucleotides outside the gene matches: 9. The CDR3 is 13 residues long. Germline V gene lookup returns CDR1 SGHDN and CDR2 FVKESK. The PCR was carried out with 60 Vbeta primers and 13 Jbeta primers. Produced via immunoSEQ multiplex PCR; TCRdb's table is partial and in-frame only. The sample comprises 140,000 to 150,000 clones, 61% of which are singletons, and approximately 1.7% rests with the top ten. Comments on this clone: The antigen is undetermined.

The sequence was collected from a male donor in good health and CMV-seronegative. The sequenced sample was PBMCs. The chain carries TRBV14 and TRBJ1-1; 9 nucleotides line up with TRBD1. CDR3 DNA sequence: TGTGCCAGCTCTTCTACAGGGGGCGTGGAAGCTTTCTTT. Translation: CASSSTGGVEAFF.